This TCR beta chain originates from a study of response to subunit inactivated influenza vaccine. This clonotype came up a few times. Antigen unknown. TCRdb re-called the RT-PCR reads through MiXCR, storing one row per CDR3 protein. The table shows hundreds of thousands of distinct CDR3 sequences, with approximately 14% occurring only once. V lost 3 bases and J 0 bases, leaving 9 bases between the germline ends. CDR1 MNHEY and CDR2 SMNVEV come from the germline V gene (reference sequence). The CDR3 has 14 amino acids. Study-level points and caveats: T cells newly recruited by each seasonal influenza vaccination are few, the authors suggested.

The sequences come from PBMCs from blood, collected roughly 12 days after vaccination. The TCR was taken from a man in his fifties who received an inactivated influenza vaccine. The V call is TRBV27, the J call TRBJ2-7; D is ambiguous. DNA of the CDR3: TGTGCCAGCAGTTTCGGACCCACCTCCTACGAGCAGTACTTC. Its translation: CASSFGPTSYEQYF.